These 8 T cell receptor beta chains share one sample of origin, sequenced in a study of cytomegalovirus exposure and HLA in healthy donors. It was with 60 Vbeta and 13 Jbeta primers that the PCR ran. Clones were sequenced by immunoSEQ multiplex PCR, and TCRdb holds only the in-frame ones, with some missing. The table lists around 220,000 clones, more than 65% of them singletons, with about 1.9% in the top ten. Sequencing input: PBMCs. The receptors were gathered from a woman aged 30 to 39 in good health and CMV-seronegative.

The chain employs TRBV27 and TRBJ2-2, with TRBD2 matching 7 bases. This CDR3 spans 12 amino acids. Trimming took 10 bases from V and 6 from J; bases not matched to a gene: 5. Germline values: CDR1 MNHEY, CDR2 SMNVEV (reference sequence). As DNA, the CDR3 is TGTGCCACCATGACTAGCCCCGGGGAGCTGTTTTTT. This translates into CATMTSPGELFF.

The V call is TRBV27, the J call TRBJ2-7, with D possibly being TRBD2 (5 bases). Germline-derived CDR1 and CDR2 are MNHEY and SMNVEV (reference sequence). The CDR3 spans 13 residues. Trimming cost V 5 bases and J 3 bases, with 11 bases left between them. CDR3 protein: CASSPQADYEQYF. The CDR3 coding sequence is TGTGCCAGCAGTCCTCAAGCGGACTACGAGCAGTACTTC.

This clone was observed a handful of times. This rearrangement joins TRBV30 to TRBJ1-1; 7 bases are a match to TRBD1. The CDR3 has 14 residues. Germline-derived CDR1 and CDR2 are GTSNPN and SVGIG (reference sequence). The V and J ends lost 1 base and 4 bases, in that order; junction bases with no gene match: 6. CDR3 bases: TGTGCCTGGAGTGCGACAGGGTTTACCACTGAAGCTTTCTTT. It is translated as CAWSATGFTTEAFF.

V is TRBV5-8 and J is TRBJ2-3, with 11 bases fitting TRBD2. V shed 7 bases and J 9 bases; nucleotides not matched to a gene: 13. This CDR3 comprises 15 residues. Germline assignment: CDR1 SGHTS and CDR2 YDEGEE. CDR3 sequence: CASGDLAGGLQTQYF. The CDR3 DNA reads TGTGCCAGCGGAGACCTAGCGGGGGGCTTGCAAACGCAGTATTTT.

V gene TRBV7-9 combines with J gene TRBJ2-7; D possibly corresponds to TRBD1 (5 bases). The CDR3 sequence is 16 residues long. Trimming removed 1 base at V and 5 bases at J, with 18 bases between. Germline lookup yields CDR1 SEHNR and CDR2 FQNEAQ (reference sequence). The CDR3 region is CASSLGLGAVYDEQYF. The DNA of the CDR3 is TGTGCCAGCAGCTTAGGCCTAGGGGCGGTCTACGACGAGCAGTACTTC.

The rearrangement links TRBV25-1 to TRBJ1-2, with 12 bases lining up with TRBD1. V was pared by 6 bases and J by 13 bases, with 9 bases of the junction left unmatched. CDR1 and CDR2 from the germline V gene are MGHDK and SYGVNS. The CDR3 totals 13 residues. The CDR3 nucleotides are TGTGCCAGCAGATTCCCGGGACAGGGGGCAATCACCTTC. Its translation: CASRFPGQGAITF.

The chain employs TRBV5-1 and TRBJ1-1, with 10 bases identical to TRBD1. Losses at the gene ends were 0 bases for V and 1 base for J; bases not matched to a gene: 12. The germline CDR1 and CDR2 sequences are SGHRS and YFSETQ. The CDR3 contains 19 residues. The CDR3 loop reads CASSLGGQGMVIRNTEAFF. In DNA form, the CDR3 reads TGCGCCAGCAGCTTGGGGGGACAGGGGATGGTAATTCGGAACACTGAAGCTTTCTTT.

A remark on this clone: The same CDR3 can be traced to other DNA sequences in this sample. The chain links TRBV7-6 to TRBJ2-5; a possible D gene is TRBD2 (5 bases). The CDR3 length is 14 residues. Germline-derived CDR1 and CDR2 are SGHVS and FNYEAQ. The V end was cut by 5 bases, the J end by 5 bases, with 15 bases between. The chain's CDR3 is CASSSGAAPETQYF. CDR3 nucleotides: TGTGCCAGCAGCAGCGGTGCGGCGCCTGAGACCCAGTACTTC.